This T cell receptor (beta chain) was captured by sequencing in a study of shared clonotypes between healthy human individuals. Study outcomes and limitations: The rarefaction results pointed to incomplete sorted-subset sequencing despite large depth.

The CDR3 has 15 residues. The germline V and J ends were trimmed by 4 bases and 0 bases, with 10 bases remaining between them. Germline V gives CDR1 MNHNS, CDR2 SASEGT. As concerns this clone: Its antigen is as yet unknown.

Assay execution proceeded at the deep level. Genomic DNA per cell subset filled all wells of several immunoSEQ plates. Measured with immunoSEQ multiplex PCR; TCRdb has only the in-frame clones, and not every one. The sample lists 2.3 million or so clones, approximately 93% seen once, with 0.39% in the top ten. The material sequenced was naive CD4+ T cells from PBMCs. Subset given: CD45RA+ positively selected. V is TRBV6-1 and J is TRBJ1-3; possible D gene TRBD1, 5 bases. The sequence was obtained from a man between 18 and 35 years old in good health. Some clones in this sample may be carry-over from other donors' samples. The CDR3 DNA follows: TGTGCCAGCAGTGGCCGGGACGTCTCTGGAAACACCATATATTTT. Translation: CASSGRDVSGNTIYF.